What follows are 21 T cell receptor beta chains derived from one specimen sequenced in a study of shared clonotypes between healthy human individuals. Sequenced by immunoSEQ multiplex PCR; TCRdb stores in-frame clones only, minus some. The profile shows over a million clones, 78% of them singletons. Sequenced: memory CD4+ T cells from PBMCs. Regarding subset: CD45RA-negative fraction. The receptors originated from a man aged 18 to 29 in good health. Some clones in this sample may be carry-over from other donors' samples.

The rearrangement links TRBV15 to TRBJ1-1; D is undetermined. The germline V and J ends were trimmed by 0 bases and 1 base, with 9 bases remaining between them. This CDR3 has 15 amino acids. Germline V CDR1 and CDR2: LNHNV, YYDKDF (reference sequence). The CDR3 bases are TGTGCCACCAGCAGAGATGCGTTCCAGAACACTGAAGCTTTCTTT. Translated: CATSRDAFQNTEAFF.

To note about this clone: Other DNA sequences within the sample encode an identical CDR3. J is TRBJ1-2 and V is TRBV18, with no clear D. The V end was cut by 3 bases, the J end by 0 bases, with 8 bases between. The CDR3 has 14 amino acids. Germline CDR1 reads KGHSH; CDR2 reads LQKENI. The CDR3 sequence is CASSPAATNYGYTF. CDR3 bases: TGTGCCAGCTCACCGGCAGCTACTAACTATGGCTACACCTTC. Full variable domain (missing parts from reference TRBV18 and TRBJ1-2): NAGVMQNPRHLVRRRGQEARLRCSPMKGHSHVYWYRQLPEEGLKFMVYLQKENIIDESGMPKERFSAEFPKEGPSILRIQQVVRGDSAAYFCASSPAATNYGYTFGSGTRLTVV.

In this sample, this clone turned up a few times. The chain is built from TRBV27 and TRBJ1-1, with D possibly TRBD1 on 5 matching bases. Per germline, CDR1 MNHEY and CDR2 SMNVEV (reference sequence). CDR3 length: 14 residues. Between the trimmed V and J ends, which lost 3 bases and 1 base, there was a span of 9 bases. The CDR3 coding sequence is TGTGCCAGCAGTTTGTGGGGCGAGAACACTGAAGCTTTCTTT. This translates into CASSLWGENTEAFF.

The chain links TRBV9 to TRBJ1-1, with D perhaps TRBD1 (6 bases). Germline V CDR1 and CDR2: SGDLS, YYNGEE. V shed 3 bases and J shed 3 bases, with 15 bases lying between them. The CDR3 is made up of 15 amino acids. The CDR3 nucleotides read TGTGCCAGCAGCGACGACAGGTCCGGGGACACTGAAGCTTTCTTT. Translated, it gives CASSDDRSGDTEAFF.

V gene TRBV15 combines with J gene TRBJ1-2; D uncertain. CDR1 LNHNV and CDR2 YYDKDF come from the germline V gene (reference sequence). This CDR3 is built from 12 residues. Trimming pared 2 bases from V and 0 bases from J, leaving 1 base between. The DNA of the CDR3 is TGTGCCACCAGCAGAACTAACTATGGCTACACCTTC. This codes for CATSRTNYGYTF. Full variable domain (outside the CDR3, taken from reference TRBV15 and TRBJ1-2): DAMVIQNPRYQVTQFGKPVTLSCSQTLNHNVMYWYQQKSSQAPKLLFHYYDKDFNNEADTPDNFQSRRPNTSFCFLDIRSPGLGDTAMYLCATSRTNYGYTFGSGTRLTVV.

The chain is built from TRBV5-6 and TRBJ1-4; maybe TRBD1 (6 bases). CDR3 length: 15 amino acids. In germline, CDR1 is SGHDT, CDR2 YYEEEE. Trimming stripped 5 bases from V and 7 bases from J, with 18 bases between. CDR3: CASRKTGAGAEKLFF. CDR3 DNA: TGTGCCAGCAGGAAAACCGGGGCAGGGGCTGAAAAACTGTTTTTT.

The chain combines TRBV5-1 with TRBJ2-2; TRBD1 matches at 11 bases. Germline CDR1 is SGHRS and CDR2 is YFSETQ. After removal of 4 bases from V and 3 bases from J, the junction contained 5 bases not matched to a gene. The CDR3 extends over 16 amino acids. CDR3 coding DNA: TGCGCCAGCAGCGACCTGGGACAGGGGGACACCGGGGAGCTGTTTTTT. Encoded protein: CASSDLGQGDTGELFF.

The rearrangement uses TRBV7-2 and TRBJ2-5, with TRBD2 matching over 9 bases. Trimming at V came to 5 bases and at J to 7 bases, leaving 11 bases not matched to a gene. The CDR3 extends over 15 amino acids. CDR1 and CDR2 from the germline V gene are SGHTA and FQGNSA. For the CDR3, the DNA is TGTGCCAGCAGCCCCCGTGCGGGGGGGTATGGGACCCAGTACTTC. Translation: CASSPRAGGYGTQYF. The variable domain in full, with the rest retrieved from reference TRBV7-2 and TRBJ2-5, is GAGVSQSPSNKVTEKGKDVELRCDPISGHTALYWYRQSLGQGLEFLIYFQGNSAPDKSGLPSDRFSAERTGGSVSTLTIQRTQQEDSAVYLCASSPRAGGYGTQYFGPGTRLLVL.

To note about this clone: This sample includes further DNA sequences coding for the same CDR3. The chain is built from TRBV5-1 and TRBJ2-3; TRBD1 might be the D (6 bases). The ends were cut back, 4 bases at V and 6 bases at J, with 9 bases in the middle. In germline, CDR1 is SGHRS, CDR2 YFSETQ. There are 12 residues in the CDR3. In DNA, the CDR3 is TGCGCCAGCAGCCTGGGGGCGGATACGCAGTATTTT. Translating it yields CASSLGADTQYF. Supplemented by reference TRBV5-1 and TRBJ2-3, the full variable domain reads KAGVTQTPRYLIKTRGQQVTLSCSPISGHRSVSWYQQTPGQGLQFLFEYFSETQRNKGNFPGRFSGRQFSNSRSEMNVSTLELGDSALYLCASSLGADTQYFGPGTRLTVL.

The J gene is TRBJ2-7, the V gene TRBV7-2; either TRBD1 or TRBD2 may fit D (5 bases each). Germline CDR1 reads SGHTA; CDR2 reads FQGNSA. This CDR3 is 13 amino acids long. The V and J ends lost 4 bases and 3 bases respectively, with 10 bases between them. The CDR3 loop is CASSSGTYYEQYF. The DNA of the CDR3 is TGTGCCAGCAGCTCCGGGACCTACTACGAGCAGTACTTC.

This clone was picked up a small number of times. The chain joins TRBV7-9 to TRBJ1-1; the D is unclear. V dropped 9 bases and J dropped 0 bases, with 17 bases sitting between them. The germline gives CDR1 SEHNR, CDR2 FQNEAQ (reference sequence). The CDR3 extends over 15 amino acids. CDR3 sequence: CASGLGDGLNTEAFF. In nucleotides, the CDR3 is TGTGCCAGTGGACTGGGCGACGGACTGAACACTGAAGCTTTCTTT.

The gene calls are TRBV28 and TRBJ2-2; TRBD2 matches at 9 bases. The CDR3 sequence is 15 residues long. J gave up 9 bases and V 0 bases, and 5 bases lay outside the gene matches. In germline, CDR1 is MDHEN, CDR2 SYDVKM. CDR3 sequence (DNA): TGTGCCAGCAGTTTATGGGCTAGCGGGAACCGGGAGCTGTTTTTT. Translating gives CASSLWASGNRELFF.

The CDR3 here is CSVVTGGIYEQYF. The DNA of the CDR3 is TGCAGCGTCGTTACTGGGGGGATCTACGAGCAGTACTTC. The rearrangement joins TRBV29-1 to TRBJ2-5; D may be TRBD2 (6 bases). With the DNA end fitting TRBJ2-7 better, the J assignment may be wrong. This CDR3 has 13 amino acids. The germline V gene encodes CDR1 SQVTM and CDR2 ANQGSEA.

The rearrangement uses TRBV18 and TRBJ1-4, with D unclear. Per the germline V gene, CDR1 is KGHSH and CDR2 is LQKENI. V was cut by 3 bases and J by 0 bases, with 11 bases left in between. This CDR3 contains 16 residues. CDR3 coding DNA: TGTGCCAGCTCACCGTTCACTCTAGCAACTAATGAAAAACTGTTTTTT. Translating it yields CASSPFTLATNEKLFF.

V and J are TRBV20-1 and TRBJ1-2; no firm D call. This CDR3 spans 11 amino acids. Trimming removed 6 bases at V and 8 bases at J, with 13 bases between. The germline V gene encodes CDR1 DFQATT and CDR2 SNEGSKA (reference sequence). This chain's CDR3 is CSAGRGEGYTF. The CDR3 DNA reads as TGCAGTGCCGGACGTGGGGAAGGCTACACCTTC.

Turning to this clone: The identical CDR3 is also encoded by other nucleotide sequences in the sample. The chain couples TRBV7-2 to TRBJ1-5; no clear D gene. Germline loops: CDR1 SGHTA, CDR2 FQGNSA. CDR3 length: 12 amino acids. V gave up 1 base and J gave up 6 bases, with 4 bases separating them. This CDR3 is CASSLGSQPQHF. DNA of the CDR3: TGTGCCAGCAGCTTAGGAAGTCAGCCCCAGCATTTT.

DNA of the CDR3: TGCAGCGTCCGGACAGATATAAACTATGGCTACACCTTC. Its translation is CSVRTDINYGYTF. V is TRBV29-1 and J is TRBJ1-2; D perhaps matches TRBD1 (6 bases). The germline gives CDR1 SQVTM, CDR2 ANQGSEA. This CDR3 is 13 amino acids long. Trimming took off 6 bases at V and 2 bases at J, with 13 bases between the two ends.

This clone was picked up one time. This rearrangement joins TRBV11-2 to TRBJ1-1, with D uncertain. In germline, CDR1 is SGHAT, CDR2 FQNNGV. V lost 1 base and J lost 3, with 6 bases in between. The CDR3 has 13 residues. This chain's CDR3 is CASSLGGDTEAFF. As DNA, the CDR3 is TGTGCCAGCAGCTTAGGCGGGGACACTGAAGCTTTCTTT.

A note on this clone: This CDR3 is also generated by other DNA sequences in the sample. The rearrangement joins TRBV19 to TRBJ2-1; tentatively, D is TRBD1 (6 bases). Germline values: CDR1 LNHDA, CDR2 SQIVND (reference sequence). The V and J ends lost 3 bases and 0 bases respectively, with 9 bases between them. The length of the CDR3 is 15 residues. As DNA, the CDR3 is TGTGCCAGTAGTATTAGGGGGAGCTCCTACAATGAGCAGTTCTTC. Its protein product is CASSIRGSSYNEQFF.

The rearrangement uses TRBV27 and TRBJ2-1, with 9 bases lining up with TRBD2. The V and J ends lost 6 bases and 7 bases, in that order; junction bases with no gene match: 13. Germline CDR1 and CDR2: MNHEY and SMNVEV (reference sequence). The CDR3 totals 16 residues. The CDR3 sequence: CASRLKAGGILNEQFF. Here the CDR3 DNA reads TGTGCCAGCAGACTCAAAGCGGGAGGAATCTTGAATGAGCAGTTCTTC.

Here the CDR3 reads CASSLERHTEAFF. The CDR3 coding sequence is TGTGCCAGCAGCTTGGAACGGCACACTGAAGCTTTCTTT. V is TRBV5-4 and J is TRBJ1-1; D uncertain. Germline lookup yields CDR1 SGHNT and CDR2 YYREEE (reference sequence). The CDR3 extends over 13 amino acids. V was trimmed by 0 bases and J by 3 bases, leaving 6 bases between them.